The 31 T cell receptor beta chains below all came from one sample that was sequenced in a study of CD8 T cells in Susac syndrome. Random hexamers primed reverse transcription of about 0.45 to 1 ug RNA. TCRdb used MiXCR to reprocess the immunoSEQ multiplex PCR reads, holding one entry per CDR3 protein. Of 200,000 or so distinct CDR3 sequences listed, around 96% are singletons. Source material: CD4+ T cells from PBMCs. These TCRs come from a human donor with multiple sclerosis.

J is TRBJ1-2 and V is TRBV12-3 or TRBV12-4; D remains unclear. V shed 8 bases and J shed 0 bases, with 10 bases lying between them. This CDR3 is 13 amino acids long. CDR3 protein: CASGPLANYGYTF. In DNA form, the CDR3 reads TGTGCCAGCGGTCCTCTAGCTAACTATGGCTACACCTTC.

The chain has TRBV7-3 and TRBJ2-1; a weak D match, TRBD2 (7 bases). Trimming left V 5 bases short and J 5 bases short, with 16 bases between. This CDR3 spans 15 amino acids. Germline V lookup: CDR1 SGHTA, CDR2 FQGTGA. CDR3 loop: CASSLGASGNNEQFF. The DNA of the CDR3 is TGTGCCAGCAGCCTGGGGGCTAGCGGAAACAATGAGCAGTTCTTC.

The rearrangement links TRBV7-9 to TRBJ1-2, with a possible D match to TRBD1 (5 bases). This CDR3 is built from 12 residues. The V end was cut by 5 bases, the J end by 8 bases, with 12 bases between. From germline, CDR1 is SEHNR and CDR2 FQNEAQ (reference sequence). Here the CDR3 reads CASSPGGRGYTF. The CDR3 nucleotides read TGTGCCAGCAGCCCCGGGGGAAGAGGCTACACCTTC.

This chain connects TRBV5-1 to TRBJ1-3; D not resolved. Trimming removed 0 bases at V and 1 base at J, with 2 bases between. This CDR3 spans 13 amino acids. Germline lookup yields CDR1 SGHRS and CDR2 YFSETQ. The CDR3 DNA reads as TGCGCCAGCAGCTTGGGATCTGGAAACACCATATATTTT. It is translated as CASSLGSGNTIYF.

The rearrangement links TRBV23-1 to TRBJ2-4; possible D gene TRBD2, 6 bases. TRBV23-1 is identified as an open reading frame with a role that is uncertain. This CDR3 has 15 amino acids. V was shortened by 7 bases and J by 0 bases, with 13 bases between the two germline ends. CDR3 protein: CASITQGLAKNIQYF. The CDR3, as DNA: TGCGCCAGCATAACCCAGGGACTAGCCAAAAACATTCAGTACTTC.

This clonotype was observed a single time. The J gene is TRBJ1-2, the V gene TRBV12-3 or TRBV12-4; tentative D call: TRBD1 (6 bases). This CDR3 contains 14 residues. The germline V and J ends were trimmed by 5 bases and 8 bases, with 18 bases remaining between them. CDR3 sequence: CASSPRGEGGGYTF. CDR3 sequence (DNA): TGTGCCAGCAGTCCTAGGGGGGAAGGAGGAGGCTACACCTTC.

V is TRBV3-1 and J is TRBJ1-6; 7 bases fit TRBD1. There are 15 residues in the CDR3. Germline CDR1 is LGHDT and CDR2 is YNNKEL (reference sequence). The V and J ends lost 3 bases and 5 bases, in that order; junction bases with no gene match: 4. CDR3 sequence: CASSHAQGDNSPLHF. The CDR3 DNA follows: TGTGCCAGCAGCCACGCGCAGGGGGATAATTCACCCCTCCACTTT.

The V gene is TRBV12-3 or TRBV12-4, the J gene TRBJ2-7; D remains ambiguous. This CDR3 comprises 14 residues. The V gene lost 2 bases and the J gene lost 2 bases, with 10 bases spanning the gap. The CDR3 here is CASSLRPGPYEQYF. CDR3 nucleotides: TGTGCCAGCAGTTTAAGGCCAGGCCCCTACGAGCAGTACTTC.

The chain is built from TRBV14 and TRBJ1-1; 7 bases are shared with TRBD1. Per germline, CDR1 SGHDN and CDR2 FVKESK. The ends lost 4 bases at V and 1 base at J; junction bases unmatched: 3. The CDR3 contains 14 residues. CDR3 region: CASSPQGGNTEAFF. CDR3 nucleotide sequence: TGTGCCAGCAGCCCCCAGGGGGGGAACACTGAAGCTTTCTTT. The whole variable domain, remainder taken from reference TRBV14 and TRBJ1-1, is EAGVTQFPSHSVIEKGQTVTLRCDPISGHDNLYWYRRVMGKEIKFLLHFVKESKQDESGMPNNRFLAERTGGTYSTLKVQPAELEDSGVYFCASSPQGGNTEAFFGQGTRLTVV.

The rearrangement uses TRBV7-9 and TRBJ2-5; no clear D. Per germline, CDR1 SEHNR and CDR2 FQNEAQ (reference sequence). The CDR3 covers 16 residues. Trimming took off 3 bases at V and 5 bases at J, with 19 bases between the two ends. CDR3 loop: CASSFASLESLETQYF. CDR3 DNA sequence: TGTGCCAGCAGCTTCGCGAGTCTCGAATCGTTGGAGACCCAGTACTTC.

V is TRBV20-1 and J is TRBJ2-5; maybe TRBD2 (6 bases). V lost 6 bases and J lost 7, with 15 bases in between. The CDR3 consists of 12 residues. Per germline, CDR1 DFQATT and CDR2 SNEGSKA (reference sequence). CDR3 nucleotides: TGCAGTGCCTTAGGGACTGCTGCGACCCAGTACTTC. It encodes CSALGTAATQYF.

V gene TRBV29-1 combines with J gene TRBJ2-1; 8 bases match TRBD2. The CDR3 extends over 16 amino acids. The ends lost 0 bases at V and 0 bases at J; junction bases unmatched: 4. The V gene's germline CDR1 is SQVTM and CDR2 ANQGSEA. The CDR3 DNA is TGCAGCGTTGAAGATCGCGGGAGGCGCTCCTACAATGAGCAGTTCTTC. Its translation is CSVEDRGRRSYNEQFF.

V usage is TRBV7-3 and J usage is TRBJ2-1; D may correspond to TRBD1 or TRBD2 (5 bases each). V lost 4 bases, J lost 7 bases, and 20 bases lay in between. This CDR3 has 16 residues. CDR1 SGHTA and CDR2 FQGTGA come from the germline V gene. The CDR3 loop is CASSSRGQDGANEQFF. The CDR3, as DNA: TGTGCCAGCAGCTCTCGGGGCCAGGACGGGGCTAATGAGCAGTTCTTC.

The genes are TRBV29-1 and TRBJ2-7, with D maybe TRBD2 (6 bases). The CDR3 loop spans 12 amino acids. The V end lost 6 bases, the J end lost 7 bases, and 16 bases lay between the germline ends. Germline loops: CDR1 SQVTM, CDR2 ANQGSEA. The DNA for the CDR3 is TGCAGCGTGGCGGCCCTCCGGGGGGAGCAGTACTTC. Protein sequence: CSVAALRGEQYF.

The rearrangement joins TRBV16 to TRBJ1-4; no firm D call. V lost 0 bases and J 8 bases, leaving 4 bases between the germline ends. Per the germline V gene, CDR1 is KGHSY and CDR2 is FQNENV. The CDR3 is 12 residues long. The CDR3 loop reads CASSQSGEKLFF. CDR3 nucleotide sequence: TGTGCCAGCAGCCAATCGGGGGAAAAACTGTTTTTT.

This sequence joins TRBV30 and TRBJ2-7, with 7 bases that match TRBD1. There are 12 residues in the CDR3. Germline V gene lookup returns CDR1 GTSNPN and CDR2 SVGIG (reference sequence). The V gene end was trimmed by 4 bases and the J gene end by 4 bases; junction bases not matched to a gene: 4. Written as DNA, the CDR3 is TGTGCCTGGAAGGGACAGCCGTACGAGCAGTACTTC. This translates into CAWKGQPYEQYF.

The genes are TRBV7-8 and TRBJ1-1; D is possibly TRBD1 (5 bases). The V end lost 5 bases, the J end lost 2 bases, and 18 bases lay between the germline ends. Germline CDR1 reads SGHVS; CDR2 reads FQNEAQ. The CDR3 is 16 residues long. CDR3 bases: TGTGCCAGCAGCCCGAGAGTGGGACGGATCAACACTGAAGCTTTCTTT. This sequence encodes CASSPRVGRINTEAFF.

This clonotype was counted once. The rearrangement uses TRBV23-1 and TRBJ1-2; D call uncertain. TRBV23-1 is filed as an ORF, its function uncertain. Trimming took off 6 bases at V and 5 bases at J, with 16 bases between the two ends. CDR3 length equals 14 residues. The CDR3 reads CASRPRISRYGYTF. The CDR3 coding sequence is TGCGCCAGCAGGCCCCGTATTAGTCGTTATGGCTACACCTTC.

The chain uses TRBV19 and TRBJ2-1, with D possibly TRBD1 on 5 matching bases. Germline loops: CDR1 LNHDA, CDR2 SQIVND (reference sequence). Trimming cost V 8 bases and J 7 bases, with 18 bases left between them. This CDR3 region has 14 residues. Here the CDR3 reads CASGAAQLRNEQFF. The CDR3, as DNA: TGTGCCAGTGGGGCAGCTCAACTGAGGAATGAGCAGTTCTTC.

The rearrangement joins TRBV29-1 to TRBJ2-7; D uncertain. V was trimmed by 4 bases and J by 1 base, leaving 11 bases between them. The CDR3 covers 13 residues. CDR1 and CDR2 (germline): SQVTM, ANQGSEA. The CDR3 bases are TGCAGCGTTGCAAGCATGTCGTCCTACGAGCAGTACTTC. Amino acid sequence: CSVASMSSYEQYF.

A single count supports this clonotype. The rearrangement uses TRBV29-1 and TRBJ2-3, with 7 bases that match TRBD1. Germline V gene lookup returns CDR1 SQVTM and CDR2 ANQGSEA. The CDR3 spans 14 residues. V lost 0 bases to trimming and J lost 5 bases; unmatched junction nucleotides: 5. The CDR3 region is CSVEEGGIEDTQYF. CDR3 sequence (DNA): TGCAGCGTTGAAGAAGGGGGCATTGAAGATACGCAGTATTTT.

The CDR3 here is CASSQHRGDLAKNIQYF. In nucleotides, the CDR3 is TGTGCCAGCAGCCAGCACAGGGGTGATCTAGCCAAAAACATTCAGTACTTC. The chain is built from TRBV3-1 and TRBJ2-4, with 7 bases aligning to TRBD1. The V segment lost 3 bases and the J segment 0 bases; nucleotides outside the gene matches: 8. Germline V gives CDR1 LGHDT, CDR2 YNNKEL (reference sequence). The CDR3 loop spans 17 amino acids.

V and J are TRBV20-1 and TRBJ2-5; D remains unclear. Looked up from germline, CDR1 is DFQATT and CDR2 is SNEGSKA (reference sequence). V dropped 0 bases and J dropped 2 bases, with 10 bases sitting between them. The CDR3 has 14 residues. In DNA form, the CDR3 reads TGCAGTGCTAGAGACAGACTGTTTCAAGAGACCCAGTACTTC. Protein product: CSARDRLFQETQYF.

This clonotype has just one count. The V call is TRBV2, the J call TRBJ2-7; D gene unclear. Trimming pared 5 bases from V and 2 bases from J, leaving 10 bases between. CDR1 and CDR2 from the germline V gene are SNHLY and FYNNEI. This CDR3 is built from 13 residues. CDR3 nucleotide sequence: TGTGCCAGCAGTACGGACGGCACCTACGAGCAGTACTTC. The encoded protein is CASSTDGTYEQYF. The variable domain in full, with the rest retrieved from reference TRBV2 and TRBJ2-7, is EPEVTQTPSHQVTQMGQEVILRCVPISNHLYFYWYRQILGQKVEFLVSFYNNEISEKSEIFDDQFSVERPDGSNFTLKIRSTKLEDSAMYFCASSTDGTYEQYFGPGTRLTVT.

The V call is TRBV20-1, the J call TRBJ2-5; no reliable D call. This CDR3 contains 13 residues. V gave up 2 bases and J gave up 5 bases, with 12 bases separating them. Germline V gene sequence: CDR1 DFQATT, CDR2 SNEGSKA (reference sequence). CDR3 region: CSARLQGRETQYF. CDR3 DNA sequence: TGCAGTGCTAGACTCCAAGGACGGGAGACCCAGTACTTC.

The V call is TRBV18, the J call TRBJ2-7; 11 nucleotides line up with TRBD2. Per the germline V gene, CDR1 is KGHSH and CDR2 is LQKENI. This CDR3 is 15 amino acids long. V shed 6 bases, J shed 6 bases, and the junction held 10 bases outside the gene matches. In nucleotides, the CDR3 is TGTGCCAGCTCCCGAACTAGCGGGAGTGGCTTCGAGCAGTACTTC. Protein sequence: CASSRTSGSGFEQYF.

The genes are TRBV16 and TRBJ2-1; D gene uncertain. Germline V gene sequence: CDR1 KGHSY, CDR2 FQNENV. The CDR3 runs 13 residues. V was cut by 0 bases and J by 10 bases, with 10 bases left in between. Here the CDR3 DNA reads TGTGCCAGCAGCCAATCCACGCTTGGGGAGCAGTTCTTC. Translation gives CASSQSTLGEQFF.

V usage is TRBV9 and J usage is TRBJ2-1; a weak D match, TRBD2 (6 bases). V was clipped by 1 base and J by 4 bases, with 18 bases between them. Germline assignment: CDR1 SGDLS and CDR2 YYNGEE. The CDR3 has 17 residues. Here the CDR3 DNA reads TGTGCCAGCAGCGTAAGGATAACTAGCCGAGGATACAATGAGCAGTTCTTC. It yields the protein CASSVRITSRGYNEQFF.

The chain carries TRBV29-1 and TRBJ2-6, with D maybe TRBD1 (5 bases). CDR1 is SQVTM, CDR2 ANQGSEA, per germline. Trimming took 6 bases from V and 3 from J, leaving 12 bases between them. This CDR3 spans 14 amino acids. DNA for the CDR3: TGCAGCGTACTAAAGGACAATGGGGCCAACGTCCTGACTTTC. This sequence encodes CSVLKDNGANVLTF.

The CDR3 bases are TGTGCCAGCAGCCGTACCGCCCTGATTGCCTACGAGCAGTACTTC. The encoded protein is CASSRTALIAYEQYF. J is TRBJ2-7 and V is TRBV6-2 or TRBV6-3; no reliable D call. The CDR3 sequence is 15 residues long. Germline lookup yields CDR1 MNHEY and CDR2 SVGEGT. V lost 6 bases to trimming and J lost 2 bases, with 17 bases between them.

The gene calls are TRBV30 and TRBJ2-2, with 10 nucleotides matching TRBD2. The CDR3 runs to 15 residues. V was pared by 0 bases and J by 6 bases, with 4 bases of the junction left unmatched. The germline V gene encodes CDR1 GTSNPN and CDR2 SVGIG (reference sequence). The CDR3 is CAWSVGLAGAGELFF. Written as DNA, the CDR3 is TGTGCCTGGAGTGTAGGGCTAGCGGGGGCCGGGGAGCTGTTTTTT.